A selection of T cell receptor beta chains follows, all from one sample in a study of graft-versus-host responses after intestinal transplantation. For these TCRs, the target antigens are not known. Sequencing used immunoSEQ multiplex PCR; TCRdb keeps in-frame clones, though not all of them. Of 90,000 to 150,000 clones listed, 95% were seen once; the top ten hold around 3%. The sample here was unstimulated CD8+ T cells sorted from spleen or lymph node cells, taken before intestinal transplant. These receptors originate from a human donor who received an intestinal transplant. The CDR3 runs from the conserved cysteine through the conserved F or W. D genes are given only for firm matches. Part of the rows lack a size; the others show once, few, many or a class for expanded clones.

v_call: TRBV30
clone_size: -
j_call: TRBJ2-1
d_call: TRBD2
cdr3_nt: TGTGCCTGGAGCGCTAGCCCACTACTAGCGGGCGCCTACAATGAGCAGTTCTTC
cdr3_aa: CAWSASPLLAGAYNEQFF

v_call: TRBV10-3
clone_size: -
j_call: TRBJ2-5
d_call: -
cdr3_nt: TGTGCCATCAGGGACTCCCAAGAGACCCAGTACTTC
cdr3_aa: CAIRDSQETQYF

v_call: TRBV28
clone_size: -
j_call: TRBJ2-7
d_call: TRBD2
cdr3_nt: TGTGCCAGCAGTTTAGGACTAGCGGGAGTTTACGAGCAGTACTTC
cdr3_aa: CASSLGLAGVYEQYF

v_call: TRBV30
clone_size: -
j_call: TRBJ2-7
d_call: -
cdr3_nt: TGTGCCTGCTCGGTCGACGAGCAGTACTTC
cdr3_aa: CACSVDEQYF

v_call: TRBV18
clone_size: -
j_call: TRBJ1-4
d_call: -
cdr3_nt: TGTGCCAGCTCATTTCGGGGCATGACTAATGAAAAACTGTTTTTT
cdr3_aa: CASSFRGMTNEKLFF

v_call: TRBV6-5
clone_size: -
j_call: TRBJ2-7
d_call: TRBD2
cdr3_nt: TGTGCCAGCACCGAGGGAGGGGTAGCCTACGAGCAGTACTTC
cdr3_aa: CASTEGGVAYEQYF

v_call: TRBV4-1
clone_size: -
j_call: TRBJ2-1
d_call: TRBD2
cdr3_nt: TGCGCCAGCAGCCAAGTACAACGGGAGGGCCTCTACAATGAGCAGTTCTTC
cdr3_aa: CASSQVQREGLYNEQFF

v_call: TRBV7-6
clone_size: -
j_call: TRBJ2-7
d_call: -
cdr3_nt: TGTGCCAGCAGCTTAGAAAGACAGGCCCCCTCCTACGAGCAGTACTTC
cdr3_aa: CASSLERQAPSYEQYF

v_call: TRBV19
clone_size: -
j_call: TRBJ2-7
d_call: -
cdr3_nt: TGTGCCAGTAGTATAGGACCGCAAGGGTACGAGCAGTACTTC
cdr3_aa: CASSIGPQGYEQYF

v_call: TRBV2
clone_size: -
j_call: TRBJ2-7
d_call: TRBD1
cdr3_nt: TGTGCCAGCACTACAGGGGGCTACGAGCAGTACTTC
cdr3_aa: CASTTGGYEQYF

v_call: TRBV5-5
clone_size: -
j_call: TRBJ2-6
d_call: -
cdr3_nt: TGTGCCAGCAGCTTGAATCCCTCTGGGGCCAACGTCCTGACTTTC
cdr3_aa: CASSLNPSGANVLTF

v_call: TRBV6-5
clone_size: -
j_call: TRBJ2-7
d_call: TRBD2
cdr3_nt: TGTGCCAGCAGTTACGGACTAGCGGCCTACGAGCAGTACTTC
cdr3_aa: CASSYGLAAYEQYF

v_call: TRBV6-1
clone_size: once
j_call: TRBJ1-1
d_call: -
cdr3_nt: TGTGCCAGCAGTGGGTATCCGGAATACACTGAAGCTTTCTTT
cdr3_aa: CASSGYPEYTEAFF

v_call: TRBV19
clone_size: few
j_call: TRBJ1-1
d_call: -
cdr3_nt: TGTGCCAGTAGTATCGAAGACAGCCCGAACACTGAAGCTTTCTTT
cdr3_aa: CASSIEDSPNTEAFF

v_call: TRBV4-2
clone_size: -
j_call: TRBJ2-1
d_call: TRBD1
cdr3_nt: TGTGCCAGCAGCCAAGAGAGGGCACAGGGGACCTCCTACAATGAGCAGTTCTTC
cdr3_aa: CASSQERAQGTSYNEQFF

v_call: TRBV5-6
clone_size: -
j_call: TRBJ2-7
d_call: -
cdr3_nt: TGTGCCAGCAGCTTTGGACCTGGCGGAGAGCAGTACTTC
cdr3_aa: CASSFGPGGEQYF

v_call: TRBV9
clone_size: -
j_call: TRBJ1-1
d_call: TRBD1
cdr3_nt: TGTGCCAGCAGCGCCGGGACAGGGAACACTGAAGCTTTCTTT
cdr3_aa: CASSAGTGNTEAFF

v_call: TRBV18
clone_size: -
j_call: TRBJ2-7
d_call: -
cdr3_nt: TGTGCCAGCTCACCAGAGTCCCAGAGGGCTTACGAGCAGTACTTC
cdr3_aa: CASSPESQRAYEQYF

v_call: TRBV5-4
clone_size: -
j_call: TRBJ1-4
d_call: -
cdr3_nt: TGTGCCAGCAGCTTGGGCGGGGCCATTAATGAAAAACTGTTTTTT
cdr3_aa: CASSLGGAINEKLFF

v_call: TRBV27
clone_size: once
j_call: TRBJ2-7
d_call: -
cdr3_nt: TGTGCCAGCAGTTCCGGGACCATCTCCTACGAGCAGTACTTC
cdr3_aa: CASSSGTISYEQYF

v_call: TRBV5-1
clone_size: -
j_call: TRBJ1-1
d_call: TRBD1
cdr3_nt: TGCGCCAGCAGCCCGGGACAGGGGGGAACTGAAGCTTTCTTT
cdr3_aa: CASSPGQGGTEAFF

v_call: TRBV27
clone_size: -
j_call: TRBJ2-1
d_call: -
cdr3_nt: TGTGCCAGCAGTTTAGGGCTAGGCTTTTACAATGAGCAGTTCTTC
cdr3_aa: CASSLGLGFYNEQFF

v_call: TRBV5-4
clone_size: -
j_call: TRBJ1-2
d_call: TRBD1
cdr3_nt: TGTGCCAGCAGCCCTGACAGGGCTTACTATGGCTACACCTTC
cdr3_aa: CASSPDRAYYGYTF

v_call: TRBV9
clone_size: -
j_call: TRBJ1-3
d_call: -
cdr3_nt: TGTGCCAGCAGCGCGGGAGTTTCTGGAAACACCATATATTTT
cdr3_aa: CASSAGVSGNTIYF

v_call: TRBV27
clone_size: -
j_call: TRBJ2-7
d_call: -
cdr3_nt: TGTGCCAGCAGTTTGGGAAGCCCTTACGAGCAGTACTTC
cdr3_aa: CASSLGSPYEQYF

v_call: TRBV28
clone_size: -
j_call: TRBJ2-1
d_call: TRBD2
cdr3_nt: TGTGCCAGCAGTTTCCGGACTAGCGGGGAGCAGTTCTTC
cdr3_aa: CASSFRTSGEQFF

v_call: TRBV5-6
clone_size: -
j_call: TRBJ1-1
d_call: -
cdr3_nt: TGTGCCAGCAGCCTCGTGGGAACTGAAGCTTTCTTT
cdr3_aa: CASSLVGTEAFF

v_call: TRBV13
clone_size: -
j_call: TRBJ1-3
d_call: -
cdr3_nt: TGTGCCAGCAGCTTCTCTGGAAACACCATATATTTT
cdr3_aa: CASSFSGNTIYF

v_call: TRBV5-1
clone_size: -
j_call: TRBJ2-7
d_call: -
cdr3_nt: TGCGCCAGCAGCTTGGTATTTGGGACACCGTACGAGCAGTACTTC
cdr3_aa: CASSLVFGTPYEQYF

v_call: TRBV7-8
clone_size: -
j_call: TRBJ2-1
d_call: TRBD2
cdr3_nt: TGTGCCAGCAGCCGGACTAGCGGAGAAAGCTCCTACAATGAGCAGTTCTTC
cdr3_aa: CASSRTSGESSYNEQFF

v_call: TRBV19
clone_size: few
j_call: TRBJ1-1
d_call: -
cdr3_nt: TGTGCCAGTAGTCGAGGGGTACTCACTGAAGCTTTCTTT
cdr3_aa: CASSRGVLTEAFF

v_call: TRBV5-4
clone_size: -
j_call: TRBJ2-7
d_call: TRBD1
cdr3_nt: TGTGCCAGCAGCTGGAGGACAGGGACAGCCTACGAGCAGTACTTC
cdr3_aa: CASSWRTGTAYEQYF

v_call: TRBV30
clone_size: -
j_call: TRBJ2-2
d_call: -
cdr3_nt: TGTGCCTGGAGGGGGGGGGAGCTGTTTTTT
cdr3_aa: CAWRGGELFF

v_call: TRBV27
clone_size: once
j_call: TRBJ2-2
d_call: TRBD1
cdr3_nt: TGTGCCAGCAGTTTAGCAGGGGGCACCGGGGAGCTGTTTTTT
cdr3_aa: CASSLAGGTGELFF

v_call: TRBV6-9
clone_size: -
j_call: TRBJ2-7
d_call: -
cdr3_nt: TGTGCCAAAAAGCAGGGGTACGAGCAGTACTTC
cdr3_aa: CAKKQGYEQYF

v_call: TRBV7-9
clone_size: -
j_call: TRBJ1-1
d_call: -
cdr3_nt: TGTGCCAGCAGCTTAGTGACAGGAAGAACTGAAGCTTTCTTT
cdr3_aa: CASSLVTGRTEAFF

v_call: TRBV6-6
clone_size: -
j_call: TRBJ2-7
d_call: -
cdr3_nt: TGTGCCAGCAGTTACTCGGGTGCACTACACGGGGAGCAGTACTTC
cdr3_aa: CASSYSGALHGEQYF

v_call: TRBV2
clone_size: -
j_call: TRBJ1-1
d_call: TRBD1
cdr3_nt: TGTGCCAGGACTGAGGTGGGACAGGGGTTCACTGAAGCTTTCTTT
cdr3_aa: CARTEVGQGFTEAFF

v_call: TRBV25-1
clone_size: -
j_call: TRBJ1-2
d_call: -
cdr3_nt: TGTGCCAGCAGTGAATCCCCGGCCATGAACTATGGCTACACCTTC
cdr3_aa: CASSESPAMNYGYTF

v_call: TRBV5-5
clone_size: -
j_call: TRBJ2-7
d_call: -
cdr3_nt: TGTGCCAGCAGCTCTACTGCCGAGCAGTACTTC
cdr3_aa: CASSSTAEQYF

v_call: TRBV4-2
clone_size: -
j_call: TRBJ1-5
d_call: -
cdr3_nt: TGTGCCAGCAGCCAAGGCGTAAGATATCCCCAGCATTTT
cdr3_aa: CASSQGVRYPQHF

v_call: TRBV29-1
clone_size: -
j_call: TRBJ2-7
d_call: -
cdr3_nt: TGCAGCGTTGGAATCGGACCACAACTCACCTACGAGCAGTACTTC
cdr3_aa: CSVGIGPQLTYEQYF

v_call: TRBV6-1
clone_size: -
j_call: TRBJ2-7
d_call: -
cdr3_nt: TGTGCCAGCAGTGAAAGCTCCTACGAGCAGTACTTC
cdr3_aa: CASSESSYEQYF

v_call: TRBV2
clone_size: -
j_call: TRBJ2-3
d_call: -
cdr3_nt: TGTGCCAGCAGTGAACGGCCTGCTACACCGGGGCCAGATACGCAGTATTTT
cdr3_aa: CASSERPATPGPDTQYF

v_call: TRBV15
clone_size: -
j_call: TRBJ2-2
d_call: TRBD2
cdr3_nt: TGTGCCACCACCCTGCCCCACCTAGCGGGAGGTCTCACCGGGGAGCTGTTTTTT
cdr3_aa: CATTLPHLAGGLTGELFF

v_call: TRBV11-2
clone_size: -
j_call: TRBJ1-3
d_call: -
cdr3_nt: TGTGCCAGCAGCTTAAGGGGGGTCCCTGGAAACACCATATATTTT
cdr3_aa: CASSLRGVPGNTIYF

v_call: TRBV9
clone_size: -
j_call: TRBJ2-2
d_call: -
cdr3_nt: TGTGCCAGCAGCCCTGGAGACCCGGACACCGGGGAGCTGTTTTTT
cdr3_aa: CASSPGDPDTGELFF

v_call: TRBV9
clone_size: once
j_call: TRBJ1-3
d_call: -
cdr3_nt: TGTGCCAGCAGCGTACAGGGTTCAGGAAACACCATATATTTT
cdr3_aa: CASSVQGSGNTIYF

v_call: TRBV9
clone_size: -
j_call: TRBJ2-7
d_call: -
cdr3_nt: TGTGCCAGCAGCGTAGGCCTAGGTTCCTACGAGCAGTACTTC
cdr3_aa: CASSVGLGSYEQYF

v_call: TRBV11-2
clone_size: once
j_call: TRBJ2-3
d_call: TRBD2
cdr3_nt: TGTGCCAGCAGCTTTACCATTCGGGCGGGAGGGAGCACAGATACGCAGTATTTT
cdr3_aa: CASSFTIRAGGSTDTQYF

v_call: TRBV4-3
clone_size: -
j_call: TRBJ2-1
d_call: -
cdr3_nt: TGCGCCAGCAGCCAAGATAAGAAGAATGAGCAGTTCTTC
cdr3_aa: CASSQDKKNEQFF

v_call: TRBV4-3
clone_size: -
j_call: TRBJ1-1
d_call: -
cdr3_nt: TGCGCCAGCACCTACCCTGGGGGGAACACTGAAGCTTTCTTT
cdr3_aa: CASTYPGGNTEAFF

v_call: TRBV7-9
clone_size: -
j_call: TRBJ2-7
d_call: -
cdr3_nt: TGTGCCAGCAGCATGACCGGGTACGAGCAGTACTTC
cdr3_aa: CASSMTGYEQYF

v_call: TRBV7-6
clone_size: -
j_call: TRBJ2-7
d_call: -
cdr3_nt: TGTGCCAGCAGCCCACGATGGGGAGACGCTACTGGGGAGCAGTACTTC
cdr3_aa: CASSPRWGDATGEQYF

v_call: TRBV6-6
clone_size: -
j_call: TRBJ2-7
d_call: -
cdr3_nt: TGTGCCAGCAGCGACCCCGGGATGTTTGGCGAGCAGTACTTC
cdr3_aa: CASSDPGMFGEQYF

v_call: TRBV4-3
clone_size: -
j_call: TRBJ2-7
d_call: TRBD2
cdr3_nt: TGCGCCAGCAGCCAAGAGGGACGGGAGGTCGACGAGCAGTACTTC
cdr3_aa: CASSQEGREVDEQYF

v_call: TRBV28
clone_size: -
j_call: TRBJ1-2
d_call: -
cdr3_nt: TGTGCCAGCAGTTTCGACAGGAGACCCTATGGCTACACCTTC
cdr3_aa: CASSFDRRPYGYTF

v_call: TRBV5-4
clone_size: -
j_call: TRBJ2-7
d_call: TRBD2
cdr3_nt: TGTGCCAGCAGCTTGGTCCTAGCGGGAGGGCCCCGAGAGCAGTACTTC
cdr3_aa: CASSLVLAGGPREQYF

v_call: TRBV30
clone_size: -
j_call: TRBJ2-7
d_call: TRBD1
cdr3_nt: TGTGCCTGGAGTGTATGGGACAGGGGTTACGAGCAGTACTTC
cdr3_aa: CAWSVWDRGYEQYF